This T cell receptor beta chain was observed in a study of molecular identifiers for immune sequencing clone quantification. MiXCR, applied by TCRdb to the PCR reads, yields one record per CDR3 protein. The data contain 85,000 to 95,000 distinct CDR3 sequences, 15% to 20% of them singletons. This CDR3 is 13 amino acids long. J lost 8 bases, V lost 7 bases, and 13 bases had no gene match. Looked up from germline, CDR1 is SQVTM and CDR2 is ANQGSEA. This clonotype came up many times. The origin of this receptor is a human donor in good health. Some libraries in this study had Jurkat cell RNA spiked in. The genes are TRBV29-1 and TRBJ1-2; TRBD1 agrees at 7 bases. Specimen: naive CD8+ T cells from blood, with Jurkat cell RNA spiked in. The subset denotes: FACS-sorted CD8+CD4-CCR7+CD45RA+ naive T cells. The CDR3 DNA is TGCAGCGCATTGACAGGGCTTGCGGGGGGCTACACCTTC. Translation: CSALTGLAGGYTF.